Sequencing of this T cell receptor (beta chain) was carried out in a study of low-dose radiotherapy and immunotherapy resistance in tumors. About the study: The authors gave intravenous cyclophosphamide 200 mg/m2 every two weeks, one day before radiation and immunotherapy.

Sample time point: before trial treatment. Donors were dosed with nivolumab and ipilimumab; they also received aspirin, low-dose cyclophosphamide and low-dose radiotherapy. The patients who were eligible all carried advanced solid tumors that lacked tumor-infiltrating lymphocytes, meaning the tumors were TIL-negative. Germline-derived CDR1 and CDR2 are MDHEN and SYDVKM. CDR3 length equals 15 residues. V lost 7 bases and J 10 bases, leaving 23 bases between the germline ends. TRAV- and TRBV-specific primers were used for first-strand cDNA, which covered alpha and beta chains. For amplifying TCRs, the PCR ran for roughly 20 cycles with Phusion, which was used together with a constant-region primer and the adapter on the V primers. Following isolation, mRNA was amplified via in vitro transcription. TCRdb ran MiXCR on the reads and lists one entry per CDR3 protein. The sample has around 80,000 distinct CDR3 sequences; approximately 20% are singletons.

This clonotype appeared a single time. A read error is the likely source, as a far larger clone sits one nucleotide away. The sequence came from a male donor with prostate cancer. This chain joins TRBV28 and TRBJ2-1, with D hard to call. Sequencing used PBMCs, obtained before treatment. The CDR3 nucleotides read TGTGCCAGCAACCAGCACGGGCCTGGAGCCAACGAGCAGTTCTTC. Encoded protein: CASNQHGPGANEQFF.